The 10 T cell receptor beta chains below come from one sample, sequenced in a study of OX40 agonist ivuxolimab in advanced cancers. Only in-frame clones appear in the TCRdb table, and some are missing; sequencing was by immunoSEQ multiplex PCR. The repertoire holds some 54,000 clones, with 70% to 90% as singletons. Material: CD4+ or CD8+ T cells sorted from blood, obtained in a trial of the OX40 agonist ivuxolimab. The receptor set was obtained from an adult with an advanced solid tumor such as melanoma, head and neck, liver or kidney cancer.

The chain links TRBV2 to TRBJ2-5; 7 nucleotides align to TRBD2. CDR3 size: 13 residues. CDR1 SNHLY and CDR2 FYNNEI come from the germline V gene. V lost 11 bases, J lost 2 bases, and 8 bases stayed unmatched. In nucleotides, the CDR3 is TGTGCCGTGGGTACTAGCGATCAAGAGACCCAGTACTTC. It specifies CAVGTSDQETQYF.

The rearrangement joins TRBV5-1 to TRBJ1-2; D is unresolved. V was cut by 0 bases and J by 5 bases, with 11 bases left in between. Germline values: CDR1 SGHRS, CDR2 YFSETQ. This CDR3 has 14 residues. CDR3 residues: CASSLDPGGYGYTF. DNA for the CDR3: TGCGCCAGCAGCTTGGACCCTGGAGGATATGGCTACACCTTC.

The CDR3 is CSVVALSGGETQYF. The CDR3 DNA is TGCAGCGTTGTTGCGCTCAGCGGGGGGGAGACCCAGTACTTC. V and J are TRBV29-1 and TRBJ2-5; 9 positions agree with TRBD2. Germline loops: CDR1 SQVTM, CDR2 ANQGSEA. Trimming at V came to 4 bases and at J to 5 bases, leaving 8 bases not matched to a gene. This CDR3 contains 14 residues.

The chain recombines TRBV10-3 with TRBJ2-5; tentatively, D is TRBD1 (5 bases). V was trimmed by 3 bases and J by 1 base, leaving 12 bases between them. The V gene's germline CDR1 is ENHRY and CDR2 SYGVKD. The CDR3 contains 15 residues. CDR3: CAISDERQIQETQYF. The DNA of the CDR3 is TGTGCCATCAGTGATGAACGACAGATCCAAGAGACCCAGTACTTC.

The chain is built from TRBV6-5 and TRBJ1-1, with D hard to call. Germline assignment: CDR1 MNHEY and CDR2 SVGAGI. The CDR3 length is 13 residues. The V gene lost 2 bases and the J gene lost 5 bases, with 9 bases spanning the gap. CDR3 loop: CASSYGQQTEAFF. CDR3 DNA sequence: TGTGCCAGCAGTTACGGGCAGCAAACTGAAGCTTTCTTT.

The chain has TRBV6-5 and TRBJ2-5; tentatively, D is TRBD1 (6 bases). Germline V gives CDR1 MNHEY, CDR2 SVGAGI. The germline V and J ends were trimmed by 6 bases and 2 bases, with 16 bases remaining between them. The CDR3 runs 15 residues. The CDR3: CASRRTGTLQETQYF. As DNA, the CDR3 is TGTGCCAGCAGACGAACCGGGACACTGCAAGAGACCCAGTACTTC.

This chain joins TRBV5-6 and TRBJ2-3, with 13 bases lining up with TRBD2. Germline V gene data show CDR1 as SGHDT and CDR2 as YYEEEE. The CDR3 runs 17 residues. V shed 5 bases, J shed 0 bases, and the junction held 6 bases outside the gene matches. CDR3: CASRKLAGGPSTDTQYF. The CDR3 coding sequence is TGTGCCAGCAGAAAACTAGCGGGGGGGCCTAGCACAGATACGCAGTATTTT.

The chain uses TRBV6-5 and TRBJ2-7, with D unclear. Trimming cost V 6 bases and J 1 base, with 7 bases left between them. The CDR3 has 12 residues. Germline values: CDR1 MNHEY, CDR2 SVGAGI. This chain's CDR3 is CASRALSYEQYF. In nucleotides, the CDR3 is TGTGCCAGCAGAGCCCTGTCCTACGAGCAGTACTTC.

Only one count was recorded for this clone. This chain connects TRBV19 to TRBJ2-5, with 12 bases fitting TRBD2. The V gene end was trimmed by 1 base and the J gene end by 2 bases; junction bases not matched to a gene: 11. The CDR3 contains 19 residues. Germline loops: CDR1 LNHDA, CDR2 SQIVND (reference sequence). The CDR3 loop reads CASSIGLTSGGMEQETQYF. The DNA of the CDR3 is TGTGCCAGTAGTATAGGTTTGACTAGCGGGGGAATGGAGCAAGAGACCCAGTACTTC.

V is TRBV28 and J is TRBJ1-1, with D tentatively TRBD1 (5 bases). V gave up 3 bases and J gave up 7 bases, with 9 bases separating them. The CDR3 totals 12 residues. Germline V gene lookup returns CDR1 MDHEN and CDR2 SYDVKM. In DNA, the CDR3 is TGTGCCAGCAGTTTGATTCAGGGTGAAGCTTTCTTT. It encodes CASSLIQGEAFF.